This is a list of T cell receptor beta chains from one sample in a study of blood T cell repertoires in COVID-19. Generated by immunoSEQ multiplex PCR, the TCRdb table keeps only in-frame clones and is missing some. The table shows approximately 82,000 clones, with around four fifths occurring only once. Sequenced sample: peripheral blood. The receptor set was obtained from a woman aged 55-69 years with acute or convalescent COVID-19. CDR3s include the opening cysteine and the closing phenylalanine or tryptophan. Fields, in order: D gene, J gene, V gene, CDR3 protein. D genes are given only for firm matches.

TRBD2 TRBJ2-5 TRBV5-1 CASSLTSGSYETQYF
TRBD1 TRBJ1-1 TRBV19 CATHRGGWTEAFF
TRBD1 TRBJ2-2 TRBV10-3 CAISQQGAGELFF
- TRBJ2-1 TRBV2 CASIFDSGEGNEQFF
- TRBJ1-5 TRBV6-5 CASNSGTRSNQPQHF
TRBD1 TRBJ1-4 TRBV5-4 CASTPGTGGSNEKLFF
- TRBJ1-2 TRBV5-1 CASSLEADYGYTF
TRBD1 TRBJ2-1 TRBV23-1 CASSQLRDRVINEQFF
TRBD1 TRBJ2-1 TRBV24-1 CATGQTGTGDNEQFF
TRBD1 TRBJ2-2 TRBV5-1 CASSLVRQGTGELFF
- TRBJ1-2 TRBV5-6 CASSRVEIYGYTF
- TRBJ2-7 TRBV7-8 CASSQGTFPYEQYF
TRBD1 TRBJ2-2 TRBV3-1/TRBV3-2 CASSGQGRELFF
- TRBJ2-7 TRBV5-1 CASSPQTQPGEQYF
TRBD1 TRBJ1-2 TRBV10-3 CATHDRANYGYTF
TRBD2 TRBJ2-4 TRBV30 CAWSVTRGFPAKNIQYF
TRBD2 TRBJ2-2 TRBV5-4 CASSLGLAGDTGELFF